A single sample gave rise to the 29 T cell receptor beta chains below, sequenced in a study of human T cells and chemical hapten exposure. As for time point: patch test 2, 6 weeks after DPC sensitization. Treatment described: therapeutic diphenylcyclopropenone sensitization with weekly scalp DPC. TCRdb independently ran MiXCR on the RACE reads; one entry per CDR3 protein. The data contain a few hundred thousand distinct CDR3 sequences, about 6% of them singletons. This material consisted of whole blood, taken in connection with sensitization to the hapten diphenylcyclopropenone (DPC). Receptors were obtained from a woman aged 18 to 35 with alopecia areata. Some clones in this sample may be carry-over from other donors' samples.

The sample holds many counts of this clonotype. V gene TRBV12-3 or TRBV12-4 combines with J gene TRBJ1-2, with a possible D match to TRBD1 (5 bases). The CDR3 runs 12 residues. V shed 7 bases and J shed 7 bases, with 13 bases lying between them. The CDR3 DNA sequence: TGTGCCAGCAACCTAGCGGGGGGTGGCTACACCTTC. Protein sequence: CASNLAGGGYTF.

Ten or more counts support this clonotype. The chain is built from TRBV5-1 and TRBJ2-5; D is possibly TRBD2 (5 bases). The CDR3 loop spans 13 amino acids. The V and J ends lost 4 bases and 5 bases respectively, with 12 bases between them. Per the germline V gene, CDR1 is SGHRS and CDR2 is YFSETQ. The CDR3: CASSPETGETQYF. The CDR3 bases are TGCGCCAGCAGCCCCGAAACGGGGGAGACCCAGTACTTC.

The J gene is TRBJ1-6, the V gene TRBV27; a possible D gene is TRBD1 (5 bases). The CDR3 is made up of 14 amino acids. V lost 7 bases and J lost 9, with 16 bases in between. Germline-derived CDR1 and CDR2 are MNHEY and SMNVEV (reference sequence). The CDR3 coding sequence is TGTGCCAGCACCAGTCAGGGTACAAGTTCACCCCTCCACTTT. It codes for CASTSQGTSSPLHF.

CDR3 loop: CASRAGTGMFEGETQYF. DNA for the CDR3: TGTGCCAGCAGGGCCGGGACAGGGATGTTTGAGGGAGAGACCCAGTACTTC. V gene TRBV5-6 combines with J gene TRBJ2-5, with 9 positions matching TRBD1. Germline V gene lookup returns CDR1 SGHDT and CDR2 YYEEEE. Unmatched junction bases numbered 15, after V lost 5 bases and J lost 4 bases. The CDR3 has 17 amino acids.

This clonotype occurred many times. The chain carries TRBV25-1 and TRBJ2-7; no reliable D call. This CDR3 region has 12 residues. Per the germline V gene, CDR1 is MGHDK and CDR2 is SYGVNS. The ends were cut back, 6 bases at V and 7 bases at J, with 13 bases in the middle. CDR3 sequence (DNA): TGTGCCAGCAGCTCCCCCATCGAGGAGCAGTACTTC. It encodes CASSSPIEEQYF.

This clonotype was picked up a small number of times. The CDR3 DNA follows: TGTGCCAGCAAGAAGGACTTACAGGAAGAAGCTTTCTTT. Translated, it gives CASKKDLQEEAFF. The V and J genes are TRBV2 and TRBJ1-1, with a tentative D call TRBD1 (5 bases). V was cut by 7 bases and J by 8 bases, with 17 bases left in between. Germline values: CDR1 SNHLY, CDR2 FYNNEI. CDR3 length: 13 amino acids.

The chain links TRBV12-3 or TRBV12-4 to TRBJ1-2, with 7 bases matching TRBD1. J lost 8 bases, V lost 6 bases, and 9 bases had no gene match. CDR3 length equals 13 residues. CDR3 DNA sequence: TGTGCCAGCAGCCTGCACAGGGGCGGAGGCTACACCTTC. Translated: CASSLHRGGGYTF.

This rearrangement joins TRBV7-2 to TRBJ2-3; 9 bases agree with TRBD2. CDR3 length equals 17 residues. Germline lookup yields CDR1 SGHTA and CDR2 FQGNSA. Trimming removed 0 bases from V and 2 bases from J; junction bases left unmatched: 6. Here the CDR3 DNA reads TGTGCCAGCAGCTTAGCTGGAACTAGCGGGCCCACAGATACGCAGTATTTT. Protein: CASSLAGTSGPTDTQYF. Using reference TRBV7-2 and TRBJ2-3 for the parts outside the CDR3, the full variable domain is GAGVSQSPSNKVTEKGKDVELRCDPISGHTALYWYRQSLGQGLEFLIYFQGNSAPDKSGLPSDRFSAERTGGSVSTLTIQRTQQEDSAVYLCASSLAGTSGPTDTQYFGPGTRLTVL.

Only a few counts were recorded for this clonotype. The gene calls are TRBV6-6 and TRBJ1-4; 10 bases align to TRBD1. CDR3 length equals 13 residues. CDR1 is MNHNY and CDR2 is SVGAGI in the germline V gene (reference sequence). V dropped 5 bases and J dropped 11; count of bases not matched to a gene: 5. CDR3 loop: CASSLGQGYKLFF. In nucleotides, the CDR3 is TGTGCCAGCAGTCTGGGACAGGGGTATAAACTGTTTTTT.

This clonotype was counted many times. V gene TRBV14 combines with J gene TRBJ1-1; D gene unclear. The germline gives CDR1 SGHDN, CDR2 FVKESK. V was pared by 2 bases and J by 0 bases, with 10 bases between. This CDR3 has 15 amino acids. CDR3 sequence: CASSQTIRVNTEAFF. CDR3 DNA sequence: TGTGCCAGCAGCCAAACCATAAGAGTGAACACTGAAGCTTTCTTT.

This clonotype was seen only a few times. The chain couples TRBV7-2 to TRBJ1-1, with D tentatively TRBD1 (5 bases). Germline CDR1 and CDR2: SGHTA and FQGNSA. The ends were cut back, 2 bases at V and 2 bases at J, with 15 bases in the middle. The CDR3 has 16 amino acids. CDR3 DNA: TGTGCCAGCAGCTTATTCTTGACAGTAACAAACACTGAAGCTTTCTTT. Its translation is CASSLFLTVTNTEAFF.

This clonotype was observed a few times. The final CDR3 position lacks the conserved phenylalanine or tryptophan, pointing to a likely read error. It is unclear where the CDR3 begins or ends on the DNA, so no DNA is shown, and the CDR3 is as TCRdb lists it. V and J are TRBV4-3 and TRBJ2-4; TRBD1, the table's D call, was not compared with the DNA. The V gene's germline CDR1 is LGHNA and CDR2 YSLEER. The CDR3 extends over 10 residues, inclusive of both ends. The chain's CDR3 is CASSQEGERT.

A few counts support this clonotype. The CDR3 here is CASSRDRETQYF. The CDR3 DNA follows: TGTGCCAGCAGCAGGGACAGAGAGACCCAGTACTTC. The rearrangement uses TRBV7-9 and TRBJ2-5, with 7 bases matching TRBD1. V trimming: 5 bases; J trimming: 4 bases; junction bases outside the gene matches: 1. Germline CDR1 SEHNR, CDR2 FQNEAQ (reference sequence). The CDR3 covers 12 residues.

This clonotype has only a few counts. The chain recombines TRBV6-2 or TRBV6-3 with TRBJ2-3; D not certain. Germline V gives CDR1 MNHEY, CDR2 SVGEGT. This CDR3 has 15 amino acids. The ends were cut back, 2 bases at V and 2 bases at J, with 11 bases in the middle. The CDR3 DNA is TGTGCCAGCAGTTACGGAGACGACCTCACAGATACGCAGTATTTT. Translating gives CASSYGDDLTDTQYF.

This clonotype was recorded many times. J is TRBJ1-5 and V is TRBV2, with unresolved D. The V gene's germline CDR1 is SNHLY and CDR2 FYNNEI. Trimming took off 6 bases at V and 3 bases at J, with 9 bases between the two ends. This CDR3 is built from 13 residues. The CDR3 sequence: CASRGETNQPQHF. The CDR3 DNA follows: TGTGCCAGCAGAGGAGAGACCAATCAGCCCCAGCATTTT.

This clonotype has only a few counts. This sequence joins TRBV29-1 and TRBJ1-2; no clear D. Germline CDR1 and CDR2: SQVTM and ANQGSEA. The CDR3 has 16 residues. Between the trimmed V and J ends, which lost 3 bases and 4 bases, there was a span of 21 bases. CDR3 sequence: CSVDPMQDWEGYGYTF. In nucleotides, the CDR3 is TGCAGCGTTGATCCGATGCAGGACTGGGAGGGCTATGGCTACACCTTC.

This rearrangement joins TRBV11-2 to TRBJ1-1; D not certain. V was trimmed by 6 bases and J by 4 bases, leaving 15 bases between them. Germline lookup yields CDR1 SGHAT and CDR2 FQNNGV. The CDR3 runs to 14 residues. For the CDR3, the DNA is TGTGCCAGCAGTTACTTCACTGAAGGCACTGAAGCTTTCTTT. Protein product: CASSYFTEGTEAFF.

This clonotype was observed at least ten times. This chain links TRBV27 with TRBJ2-7; 7 nucleotides agree with TRBD2. The length of the CDR3 is 14 residues. Germline CDR1 is MNHEY and CDR2 is SMNVEV (reference sequence). V shed 5 bases and J 4 bases; nucleotides not matched to a gene: 8. In nucleotides, the CDR3 is TGTGCCAGCAGTCCGAGCGGGGTGGAGTACGAGCAGTACTTC. The encoded protein is CASSPSGVEYEQYF.

This clonotype has more than one count but fewer than ten. The chain is built from TRBV9 and TRBJ2-1; 7 nucleotides line up with TRBD1. The CDR3 is made up of 14 amino acids. The germline gives CDR1 SGDLS, CDR2 YYNGEE. The junction had 12 bases not matched to a gene; V was cut back by 5 bases and J by 10 bases. The CDR3 DNA is TGTGCCAGCAGTCGACAGGGTTCGGGCCGGGAGCAGTTCTTC. Amino acid sequence: CASSRQGSGREQFF.

With regard to this clonotype: A much larger clone sits a single nucleotide away, making a read error possible. CDR3 protein: CSVGDTRELFF. CDR3 nucleotides: TGCAGCGTTGGGGACACCCGGGAGCTGTTTTTT. The J gene is TRBJ2-2, the V gene TRBV29-1; D possibly corresponds to TRBD1 (6 bases). Germline CDR1 reads SQVTM; CDR2 reads ANQGSEA. This CDR3 is 11 amino acids long.

This clonotype was found a few times. This chain uses TRBV7-9 with TRBJ1-5, with D maybe TRBD1 (5 bases). CDR3 length equals 15 residues. Germline V lookup: CDR1 SEHNR, CDR2 FQNEAQ (reference sequence). Trimming removed 3 bases at V and 1 base at J, with 10 bases between. For the CDR3, the DNA is TGTGCCAGCAGCTTTTATGGGGGGAGCAATCAGCCCCAGCATTTT. This gives the protein CASSFYGGSNQPQHF.

This clonotype occurred a few times. The V and J genes are TRBV4-3 and TRBJ2-1, with TRBD1 as a possible D gene (6 bases). V lost 4 bases and J 4 bases, leaving 17 bases between the germline ends. The CDR3 is 16 residues long. The germline gives CDR1 LGHNA, CDR2 YSLEER. CDR3 protein: CASSPVPDRSYNEQFF. The DNA of the CDR3 is TGCGCCAGCAGCCCCGTTCCGGACAGATCTTACAATGAGCAGTTCTTC.

This clonotype was seen repeatedly, ten times or more. The chain uses TRBV6-1 and TRBJ1-2; D might be TRBD1 (6 bases). CDR1 MNHNS and CDR2 SASEGT come from the germline V gene. The CDR3 is 16 amino acids. V was shortened by 6 bases and J by 8 bases, with 25 bases between the two germline ends. Written as DNA, the CDR3 is TGTGCCAGCAGCGAACTATCCACAGGGAAATGGGGCGGCTACACCTTC. Translation: CASSELSTGKWGGYTF.

There are many counts of this clonotype. The chain couples TRBV18 to TRBJ2-7; 9 bases match TRBD1. The CDR3 has 14 amino acids. Germline V gives CDR1 KGHSH, CDR2 LQKENI. With V trimmed by 6 bases and J by 6 bases, 9 bases remained unmatched. The CDR3 DNA sequence: TGTGCCAGCTCCTTCTGGGACAGGGAACGCGAGCAGTACTTC. This translates into CASSFWDREREQYF.

This clonotype was seen at least ten times. The rearrangement links TRBV5-5 to TRBJ1-2; D unclear. V was shortened by 3 bases and J by 2 bases, with 11 bases between the two germline ends. The CDR3 is 14 residues long. The germline CDR1 and CDR2 sequences are SGHKS and YYEKEE (reference sequence). The CDR3 DNA sequence: TGTGCCAGCAGCTCGGAAGGCCTAAACTATGGCTACACCTTC. It specifies CASSSEGLNYGYTF.

This clonotype was observed at least ten times. The chain combines TRBV5-1 with TRBJ1-4; no firm D call. CDR1 is SGHRS, CDR2 YFSETQ, per germline. V lost 4 bases and J 2 bases, leaving 9 bases between the germline ends. The CDR3 extends over 14 amino acids. The DNA for the CDR3 is TGCGCCAGCAGCCCCCTTGGGACTAATGAAAAACTGTTTTTT. Protein sequence: CASSPLGTNEKLFF.

In its sample, this clonotype was seen many times. The rearrangement links TRBV7-6 to TRBJ1-5; TRBD1 agrees at 9 bases. CDR3 size: 17 residues. Germline CDR1 reads SGHVS; CDR2 reads FNYEAQ. The V and J ends lost 4 bases and 1 base, in that order; junction bases with no gene match: 8. CDR3 nucleotides: TGTGCCAGCAGCTCATTAACCGGGACAGGGAGCAATCAGCCCCAGCATTTT. Translation: CASSSLTGTGSNQPQHF.

This clonotype was detected many times. The rearrangement links TRBV20-1 to TRBJ1-3; no definite D call. The CDR3 runs to 13 residues. Trimming stripped 4 bases from V and 4 bases from J, with 11 bases between. Germline CDR1 and CDR2: DFQATT and SNEGSKA (reference sequence). The CDR3 nucleotides read TGCAGTGCTACCCGAGATTCCGGAAACACCATATATTTT. Its translation is CSATRDSGNTIYF.

Many counts were recorded for this clonotype. The chain carries TRBV5-6 and TRBJ1-1, with D hard to call. This CDR3 has 14 residues. Germline V gives CDR1 SGHDT, CDR2 YYEEEE. V was shortened by 0 bases and J by 4 bases, with 10 bases between the two germline ends. CDR3 sequence: CASSLGLQGTEAFF. The DNA for the CDR3 is TGTGCCAGCAGCTTGGGGCTACAAGGCACTGAAGCTTTCTTT.